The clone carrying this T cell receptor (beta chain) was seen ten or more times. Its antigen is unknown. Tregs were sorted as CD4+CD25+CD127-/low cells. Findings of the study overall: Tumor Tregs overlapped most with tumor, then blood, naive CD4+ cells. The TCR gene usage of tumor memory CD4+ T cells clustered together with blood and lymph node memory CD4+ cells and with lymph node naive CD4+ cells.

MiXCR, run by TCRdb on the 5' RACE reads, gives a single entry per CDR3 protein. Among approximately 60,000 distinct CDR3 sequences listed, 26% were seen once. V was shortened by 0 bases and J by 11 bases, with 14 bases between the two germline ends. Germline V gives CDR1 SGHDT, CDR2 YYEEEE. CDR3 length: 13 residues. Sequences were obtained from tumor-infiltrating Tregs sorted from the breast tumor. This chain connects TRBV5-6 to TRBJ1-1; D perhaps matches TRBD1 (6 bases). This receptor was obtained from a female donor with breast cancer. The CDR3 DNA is TGTGCCAGCAGCTTGGCCGCTGACAGGTATGCTTTCTTT. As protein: CASSLAADRYAFF.